Below are 15 T cell receptor beta chains sequenced from a single sample in a study of PD-L1 blockade in urothelial cancer. Profiled with immunoSEQ multiplex PCR; TCRdb holds only in-frame clones, not every one. The data hold approximately 100,000 clones, with roughly 88% observed a single time. The starting material was PBMCs, obtained around atezolizumab (anti-PD-L1) treatment. All receptors come from a man aged 45-65 years with urothelial cancer.

The gene calls are TRBV5-1 and TRBJ2-5; 12 positions agree with TRBD2. Germline CDR1 and CDR2: SGHRS and YFSETQ. This CDR3 has 17 residues. The junction had 9 bases not matched to a gene; V was cut back by 1 base and J by 5 bases. The CDR3 region has the DNA TGCGCCAGCAGCTTGCAGGGACTAGCGGGCTTGGGGGAGACCCAGTACTTC. Amino acids: CASSLQGLAGLGETQYF.

The chain combines TRBV7-9 with TRBJ2-5; 7 bases fit TRBD1. Germline V gene lookup returns CDR1 SEHNR and CDR2 FQNEAQ (reference sequence). Losses at the gene ends were 0 bases for V and 0 bases for J; bases not matched to a gene: 4. The CDR3 spans 16 residues. The CDR3 here is CASSLAGRGNQETQYF. The CDR3 nucleotides read TGTGCCAGCAGCTTAGCCGGCAGGGGGAACCAAGAGACCCAGTACTTC.

V is TRBV5-1 and J is TRBJ2-1; 8 bases match TRBD2. The V segment lost 4 bases and the J segment 6 bases; nucleotides outside the gene matches: 6. The CDR3 consists of 14 residues. CDR1 and CDR2 (germline): SGHRS, YFSETQ. The CDR3 nucleotides read TGCGCCAGCAGCCCGAGGACTAGCCCCAATGAGCAGTTCTTC. Its protein is CASSPRTSPNEQFF.

The V gene is TRBV10-3, the J gene TRBJ1-3, with TRBD1 identical over 10 bases. Germline CDR1 and CDR2: ENHRY and SYGVKD. The V and J ends lost 3 bases and 4 bases, in that order; junction bases with no gene match: 3. This CDR3 has 15 residues. CDR3 DNA: TGTGCCATCAGTGATCCGGGACAGGGGGGAAACACCATATATTTT. Amino acids: CAISDPGQGGNTIYF.

The chain combines TRBV5-4 with TRBJ1-5; D possibly corresponds to TRBD1 (6 bases). Germline values: CDR1 SGHNT, CDR2 YYREEE (reference sequence). This CDR3 spans 14 amino acids. The V gene lost 4 bases and the J gene lost 4 bases, with 12 bases spanning the gap. DNA of the CDR3: TGTGCCAGCAGCCCAAACAGGGAAAATCAGCCCCAGCATTTT. As protein: CASSPNRENQPQHF.

The chain is built from TRBV5-1 and TRBJ2-1; TRBD2 aligns across 7 bases. The V and J ends lost 3 bases and 3 bases, in that order; junction bases with no gene match: 6. Germline V gene data show CDR1 as SGHRS and CDR2 as YFSETQ. The CDR3 loop spans 15 amino acids. The DNA of the CDR3 is TGCGCCAGCAGCTCCGGACTAGACCTCTACAATGAGCAGTTCTTC. Translating gives CASSSGLDLYNEQFF.

This chain joins TRBV6-5 and TRBJ2-7, with no clear D. This CDR3 spans 11 amino acids. The V gene lost 4 bases and the J gene lost 5 bases, with 6 bases spanning the gap. Germline-derived CDR1 and CDR2 are MNHEY and SVGAGI. CDR3 sequence (DNA): TGTGCCAGCAGTTCACTAAACGAGCAGTACTTC. Residues: CASSSLNEQYF.

The gene calls are TRBV2 and TRBJ2-5; no reliable D call. Germline V gene data show CDR1 as SNHLY and CDR2 as FYNNEI. This CDR3 is built from 15 residues. V dropped 7 bases and J dropped 2 bases, with 17 bases sitting between them. CDR3 in amino acids: CASITNRGAQETQYF. CDR3 nucleotide sequence: TGTGCCAGCATTACCAACCGCGGAGCACAAGAGACCCAGTACTTC.

Written as DNA, the CDR3 is TGTGCCAGTCGACAGGGTAATCAGCCCCAGCATTTT. It specifies CASRQGNQPQHF. The chain couples TRBV19 to TRBJ1-5; 7 bases line up with TRBD1. Germline assignment: CDR1 LNHDA and CDR2 SQIVND (reference sequence). The CDR3 has 12 residues. The V gene end was trimmed by 8 bases and the J gene end by 4 bases; junction bases not matched to a gene: 2. The whole variable domain, filled in from reference TRBV19 and TRBJ1-5, reads DGGITQSPKYLFRKEGQNVTLSCEQNLNHDAMYWYRQDPGQGLRLIYYSQIVNDFQKGDIAEGYSVSREKKESFPLTVTSAQKNPTAFYLCASRQGNQPQHFGDGTRLSIL.

The chain links TRBV18 to TRBJ1-1, with TRBD1 matching over 8 bases. The CDR3 is made up of 12 amino acids. J lost 11 bases, V lost 6 bases, and 8 bases had no gene match. Germline lookup yields CDR1 KGHSH and CDR2 LQKENI. The CDR3 nucleotides read TGTGCCAGCTCCCTGACAGGGGAAGAGGCTTTCTTT. As protein: CASSLTGEEAFF.

V and J are TRBV18 and TRBJ2-3; possible D gene TRBD2, 5 bases. The germline gives CDR1 KGHSH, CDR2 LQKENI. This CDR3 comprises 18 residues. V lost 2 bases and J 0 bases, leaving 18 bases between the germline ends. CDR3 loop: CASSPMSPSGTSTDTQYF. The CDR3 DNA reads TGTGCCAGCTCACCAATGAGCCCCAGCGGCACTAGCACAGATACGCAGTATTTT.

The V gene is TRBV6-1, the J gene TRBJ2-7; TRBD1 agrees at 7 bases. This CDR3 has 16 amino acids. Looked up from germline, CDR1 is MNHNS and CDR2 is SASEGT. Unmatched junction bases numbered 10, after V lost 2 bases and J lost 3 bases. The CDR3 loop reads CASSEIRTGRLYEQYF. The CDR3 coding sequence is TGTGCCAGCAGTGAAATAAGGACAGGAAGGCTCTACGAGCAGTACTTC.

This clone was detected once. The V gene is TRBV9, the J gene TRBJ2-1; 11 bases line up with TRBD2. The germline V gene has CDR1 SGDLS and CDR2 YYNGEE. V shed 7 bases and J 0 bases; nucleotides not matched to a gene: 9. The CDR3 loop spans 17 amino acids. CDR3: CASSGTSGSNSYNEQFF. Here the CDR3 DNA reads TGTGCCAGCTCCGGGACTAGCGGTTCTAACTCCTACAATGAGCAGTTCTTC.

The chain links TRBV19 to TRBJ2-7; D is perhaps TRBD1 (7 bases). Per germline, CDR1 LNHDA and CDR2 SQIVND (reference sequence). Deletions cut 4 bases from V and 4 bases from J, with 17 bases between. The CDR3 sequence is 15 residues long. The CDR3 DNA reads TGTGCCAGTAGTACCAGGACAGGTGGGGGGTACGAGCAGTACTTC. Its protein product is CASSTRTGGGYEQYF.

This chain links TRBV6-6 with TRBJ2-1; D is possibly TRBD2 (6 bases). This CDR3 has 16 residues. CDR1 is MNHNY and CDR2 is SVGAGI in the germline V gene (reference sequence). V dropped 8 bases and J dropped 7 bases, with 24 bases sitting between them. This CDR3 is CASVFRPGVGYNEQFF. CDR3 sequence (DNA): TGTGCCAGCGTGTTTCGACCGGGAGTGGGCTATAATGAGCAGTTCTTC.